This T cell receptor (beta chain) was recorded in a study of cytomegalovirus exposure and HLA in healthy donors. Comments on this clone: The germline gene is not matched at one end of the junction; a read error may be the cause.

Likely unrecorded immune exposures existed in these nominally healthy donors. PCR was performed using 60 Vbeta and 13 Jbeta primers. The assay was immunoSEQ multiplex PCR, and TCRdb's table has in-frame clones only and misses some. This table has 200,000 to 250,000 clones, around 88% appearing once. The TCR sequence derives from a young woman in good health and CMV-seronegative. Sequenced sample: PBMCs.

In nucleotides, the CDR3 is TGTTCCAGCAGCTTAGGTCGGGGAAGGACAGCCCAAGAGACCCAGTACTTC. It specifies CSSSLGRGRTAQETQYF. The chain links TRBV7-9 to TRBJ2-5, with D possibly being TRBD1 (6 bases). CDR1 is SEHNR, CDR2 FQNEAQ, per germline (reference sequence). The CDR3 sequence is 17 residues long.